The 26 T cell receptor beta chains given below trace back to one sample, sequenced in a study of T cells in Graves' hyperthyroidism and ophthalmopathy. Regions amplified from RNA transcripts were the TCR beta CDR3 regions. First-round RT-PCR of the TCR CDR3 relied on the HTBI primer set. TCRdb ran MiXCR on the multiplex PCR reads and lists one entry per CDR3 protein. The table records more than 600,000 distinct CDR3 sequences, 16% of them present only once. The sample comprised blood. These TCRs come from a man aged 18-30 years with Graves' hyperthyroidism.

This chain uses TRBV3-1 with TRBJ1-1; D is ambiguous. Trimming shortened V by 6 bases and J by 0 bases, and 11 bases separated the two germline ends. The CDR3 is 14 amino acids. Germline assignment: CDR1 LGHDT and CDR2 YNNKEL (reference sequence). The CDR3 DNA reads as TGTGCCAGCAGTGCAAAAGAGATGAACACTGAAGCTTTCTTT. This translates into CASSAKEMNTEAFF. Full variable domain (rest looked up from reference TRBV3-1 and TRBJ1-1): DTAVSQTPKYLVTQMGNDKSIKCEQNLGHDTMYWYKQDSKKFLKIMFSYNNKELIINETVPNRFSPKSPDKAHLNLHINSLELGDSAVYFCASSAKEMNTEAFFGQGTRLTVV.

V usage is TRBV10-3 and J usage is TRBJ2-3, with D possibly matching TRBD2 (6 bases). V lost 1 base to trimming and J lost 4 bases, with 12 bases between them. The CDR3 extends over 15 amino acids. The germline CDR1 and CDR2 sequences are ENHRY and SYGVKD. The CDR3: CAISELEGSADTQYF. In DNA form, the CDR3 reads TGTGCCATCAGTGAGTTGGAGGGATCCGCAGATACGCAGTATTTT.

This clonotype was observed at least ten times. The genes are TRBV7-6 and TRBJ2-7; TRBD1 or TRBD2 may be the D gene (7 bases each). Looked up from germline, CDR1 is SGHVS and CDR2 is FNYEAQ. Deletions cut 1 base from V and 1 base from J, with 11 bases between. The CDR3 runs to 15 residues. DNA for the CDR3: TGTGCCAGCAGCTTAGTTCAGGGGGGGTCCTACGAGCAGTACTTC. This gives the protein CASSLVQGGSYEQYF.

About this clonotype: It may be a read error: a sequence one base away is much more abundant. The chain combines TRBV12-5 with TRBJ2-3; possible D gene TRBD2, 5 bases. CDR1 and CDR2 from the germline V gene are LGHNT and FRNRAP. The CDR3 has 16 amino acids. Trimming shortened V by 5 bases and J by 6 bases, and 21 bases separated the two germline ends. Here the CDR3 reads CASGPGIRYPLDTQYF. CDR3 DNA: TGTGCTAGTGGTCCCGGGATCCGATACCCCCTGGATACGCAGTATTTT.

This chain joins TRBV4-1 and TRBJ2-3; TRBD2 might be the D (5 bases). CDR3 length: 14 residues. V was clipped by 0 bases and J by 4 bases, with 8 bases between them. From germline, CDR1 is MGHRA and CDR2 YSYEKL. CDR3: CASSQEKRADTQYF. The CDR3 coding sequence is TGCGCCAGCAGCCAAGAAAAGAGGGCAGATACGCAGTATTTT.

This clonotype was observed a few times. The CDR3 nucleotides read TGTGCCAGCTCACGGACAGGGATGGAGGCCAAAAACATTCAGTACTTC. It yields the protein CASSRTGMEAKNIQYF. V usage is TRBV18 and J usage is TRBJ2-4; 8 nucleotides align to TRBD1. This CDR3 is built from 16 residues. Germline V CDR1 and CDR2: KGHSH, LQKENI. V was pared by 4 bases and J by 1 base, with 6 bases of the junction left unmatched.

The chain recombines TRBV6-4 with TRBJ2-4; D is unresolved. Germline V gene lookup returns CDR1 MRHNA and CDR2 SNTAGT. The CDR3 runs to 14 residues. V was shortened by 6 bases and J by 0 bases, with 9 bases between the two germline ends. The DNA of the CDR3 is TGTGCCAGCAGACCTACTTTAGCCAAAAACATTCAGTACTTC. Protein sequence: CASRPTLAKNIQYF.

The chain combines TRBV25-1 with TRBJ2-7, with TRBD2 matching over 8 bases. With V trimmed by 6 bases and J by 7 bases, 14 bases remained unmatched. This CDR3 is 15 amino acids long. Germline CDR1 is MGHDK and CDR2 is SYGVNS. CDR3 in DNA: TGTGCCAGCAGCGGGCCGGGAGGGCGGGTGTGGGAGCAGTACTTC. Its protein is CASSGPGGRVWEQYF.

There are a few counts of this clonotype. V usage is TRBV3-1 and J usage is TRBJ2-1; 7 positions match TRBD1. The junction had 8 bases not matched to a gene; V was cut back by 1 base and J by 5 bases. This CDR3 comprises 16 residues. Germline CDR1 and CDR2: LGHDT and YNNKEL (reference sequence). CDR3 DNA sequence: TGTGCCAGCAGCCAAGGTCCGGGACAGAGTAACAATGAGCAGTTCTTC. As protein: CASSQGPGQSNNEQFF.

In this sample, this clonotype turned up many times. This chain links TRBV11-2 with TRBJ2-1; 10 positions agree with TRBD2. Germline assignment: CDR1 SGHAT and CDR2 FQNNGV. V lost 5 bases, J lost 4 bases, and 5 bases stayed unmatched. CDR3 size: 15 residues. CDR3 loop: CASSMTSGLYNEQFF. CDR3 coding DNA: TGTGCCAGCAGCATGACTAGCGGGTTATACAATGAGCAGTTCTTC.

This clonotype was detected many times. The chain carries TRBV12-3 or TRBV12-4 and TRBJ2-7; perhaps TRBD2 as D (6 bases). The V end was cut by 3 bases, the J end by 6 bases, with 18 bases between. The CDR3 consists of 15 residues. DNA for the CDR3: TGTGCCAGCAGTTTCTCCGGGAGAAGCAGCGCCGAGCAGTACTTC. Its protein is CASSFSGRSSAEQYF.

Of note for this clonotype: A read error is possible here, since a much larger clone lies one base away. CDR3 coding DNA: TGTGCCAGCCAATCCCCAGGGCTACGACAGCCCCAGCATTTT. This sequence encodes CASQSPGLRQPQHF. The chain joins TRBV28 to TRBJ1-5; TRBD1 is a possible D gene (5 bases). Trimming left V 8 bases short and J 7 bases short, with 18 bases between. The germline V gene encodes CDR1 MDHEN and CDR2 SYDVKM. There are 14 residues in the CDR3.

This clonotype came up a few times. The chain couples TRBV14 to TRBJ1-4; D not resolved. V was shortened by 6 bases and J by 8 bases, with 13 bases between the two germline ends. There are 13 residues in the CDR3. CDR1 is SGHDN and CDR2 is FVKESK in the germline V gene. The CDR3 DNA reads as TGTGCCAGCAGTCGACTCTTCGGGGAAAAACTGTTTTTT. Its translation is CASSRLFGEKLFF.

This clonotype was picked up a small number of times. This sequence joins TRBV19 and TRBJ2-1; 9 nucleotides match TRBD1. Germline V gene sequence: CDR1 LNHDA, CDR2 SQIVND (reference sequence). The ends lost 5 bases at V and 3 bases at J; junction bases unmatched: 8. The CDR3 length is 16 residues. The chain's CDR3 is CASSPGQTGGYNEQFF. The DNA for the CDR3 is TGTGCCAGTAGTCCGGGTCAGACAGGGGGCTACAATGAGCAGTTCTTC.

Remarks on this clonotype: A clone one base away is much larger, so this may be a read error. The chain employs TRBV28 and TRBJ1-4; D not resolved. Germline-derived CDR1 and CDR2 are MDHEN and SYDVKM. Between the trimmed V and J ends, which lost 5 bases and 8 bases, there was a span of 15 bases. The CDR3 is 14 amino acids. The CDR3 DNA follows: TGTGCCAGCAGTCCCTGTACAACTGGAGAAAAACTGTTTTTT. The encoded protein is CASSPCTTGEKLFF.

This clonotype was counted between two and nine times. The rearrangement joins TRBV6-2 or TRBV6-3 to TRBJ1-1, with D tentatively TRBD1 (6 bases). The ends were cut back, 7 bases at V and 4 bases at J, with 19 bases in the middle. This CDR3 has 15 amino acids. Germline V CDR1 and CDR2: MNHEY, SVGEGT. The CDR3 spells CASTLGGGRVTEAFF. The CDR3 nucleotides are TGTGCCAGCACTCTGGGGGGGGGGCGGGTCACTGAAGCTTTCTTT.

Many counts were recorded for this clonotype. V gene TRBV12-5 combines with J gene TRBJ2-2, with D uncertain. The ends were cut back, 6 bases at V and 5 bases at J, with 10 bases in the middle. The CDR3 spans 13 residues. Per germline, CDR1 LGHNT and CDR2 FRNRAP. The CDR3 sequence is CASGHSTTGELFF. The CDR3, as DNA: TGTGCTAGTGGACACAGCACAACCGGGGAGCTGTTTTTT. The entire variable domain, with the rest obtained from reference TRBV12-5 and TRBJ2-2, is as follows: DARVTQTPRHKVTEMGQEVTMRCQPILGHNTVFWYRQTMMQGLELLAYFRNRAPLDDSGMPKDRFSAEMPDATLATLKIQPSEPRDSAVYFCASGHSTTGELFFGEGSRLTVL.

This clonotype was seen at least ten times. This chain joins TRBV11-2 and TRBJ2-3; TRBD1 matches at 7 bases. Germline CDR1 reads SGHAT; CDR2 reads FQNNGV. The CDR3 has 15 residues. V lost 6 bases, J lost 2 bases, and 8 bases stayed unmatched. This chain's CDR3 is CASSLDRSPTDTQYF. The CDR3 nucleotides are TGTGCCAGCAGTTTGGACAGGTCCCCCACAGATACGCAGTATTTT.

This clonotype was counted ten times or more. This sequence joins TRBV7-3 and TRBJ1-3; D is ambiguous. Germline V lookup: CDR1 SGHTA, CDR2 FQGTGA. Deletions cut 5 bases from V and 3 bases from J, with 8 bases between. The CDR3 has 13 residues. The CDR3 spells CASSPPGGNTIYF. The CDR3 DNA sequence: TGTGCCAGCAGCCCCCCTGGTGGAAACACCATATATTTT.

The table lists this clonotype with a few counts. J is TRBJ1-5 and V is TRBV18; D is perhaps TRBD1 (5 bases). The CDR3 covers 15 residues. The germline V and J ends were trimmed by 3 bases and 6 bases, with 15 bases remaining between them. The germline gives CDR1 KGHSH, CDR2 LQKENI. Here the CDR3 reads CASSPQGGLGQPQHF. The CDR3 DNA is TGTGCCAGCTCACCCCAGGGAGGTTTGGGTCAGCCCCAGCATTTT.

The gene calls are TRBV3-1 and TRBJ2-5, with D hard to call. Germline V gene data show CDR1 as LGHDT and CDR2 as YNNKEL (reference sequence). This CDR3 contains 12 residues. Trimming pared 3 bases from V and 1 base from J, leaving 3 bases between. Here the CDR3 reads CASSHVQETQYF. The CDR3 region has the DNA TGTGCCAGCAGCCACGTCCAAGAGACCCAGTACTTC.

This clonotype showed up many times. The J gene is TRBJ2-7, the V gene TRBV7-9; D is possibly TRBD2 (6 bases). Germline CDR1 SEHNR, CDR2 FQNEAQ (reference sequence). This CDR3 is 15 amino acids long. Trimming cost V 4 bases and J 3 bases, with 16 bases left between them. Here the CDR3 reads CASSSRLAGFYEQYF. The CDR3 nucleotides are TGTGCCAGCAGCTCCCGACTTGCGGGGTTCTACGAGCAGTACTTC.

The table lists this clonotype with many counts. This chain uses TRBV9 with TRBJ2-1, with 7 bases that match TRBD2. CDR3 length equals 15 residues. The V and J ends lost 4 bases and 6 bases, in that order; junction bases with no gene match: 10. Germline V gene lookup returns CDR1 SGDLS and CDR2 YYNGEE. The CDR3 DNA reads as TGTGCCAGCAGCCCCGGGGACGGGAGGCGCAATGAGCAGTTCTTC. It specifies CASSPGDGRRNEQFF.

This clonotype was seen at least ten times. The CDR3 DNA is TGTGCCAGCAGATCAAGGGTGAACACCGGGGAGCTGTTTTTT. It codes for CASRSRVNTGELFF. This sequence joins TRBV4-2 and TRBJ2-2; no clear D. Germline lookup yields CDR1 LGHNA and CDR2 YNFKEQ. The CDR3 totals 14 residues. Deletions cut 6 bases from V and 1 base from J, with 9 bases between.

This clonotype was recorded at least ten times. The chain joins TRBV12-3 or TRBV12-4 to TRBJ2-3; D may match TRBD1 or TRBD2 (6 bases each). Trimming removed 6 bases at V and 4 bases at J, with 11 bases between. The CDR3 runs 13 residues. The CDR3 reads CASSPRGADTQYF. The DNA for the CDR3 is TGTGCCAGCAGCCCGAGGGGGGCAGATACGCAGTATTTT.

The gene calls are TRBV10-3 and TRBJ2-7, with D possibly matching TRBD1 (5 bases). With 4 bases removed from V and 2 bases from J, the gap between germline ends came to 15 bases. CDR1 is ENHRY, CDR2 SYGVKD, per germline. This CDR3 comprises 15 residues. The CDR3 DNA reads TGTGCCATCAGTGGTGAGGACATTCTGACCTACGAGCAGTACTTC. Amino acid sequence: CAISGEDILTYEQYF.